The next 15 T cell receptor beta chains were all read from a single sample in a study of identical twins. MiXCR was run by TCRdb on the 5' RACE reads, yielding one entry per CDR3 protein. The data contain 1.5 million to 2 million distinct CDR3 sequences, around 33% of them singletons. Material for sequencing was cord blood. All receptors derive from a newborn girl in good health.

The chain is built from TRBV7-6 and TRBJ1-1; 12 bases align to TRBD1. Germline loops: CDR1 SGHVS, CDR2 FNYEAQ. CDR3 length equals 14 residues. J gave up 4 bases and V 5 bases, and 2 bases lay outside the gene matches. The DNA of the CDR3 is TGTGCCAGCAGCAGGGGACAGGGGGCCACTGAAGCTTTCTTT. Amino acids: CASSRGQGATEAFF.

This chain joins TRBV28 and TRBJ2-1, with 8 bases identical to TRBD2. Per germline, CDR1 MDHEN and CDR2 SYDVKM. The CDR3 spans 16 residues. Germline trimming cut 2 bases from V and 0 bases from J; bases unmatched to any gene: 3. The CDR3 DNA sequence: TGTGCCAGCAGTTTAGGGGGACTAGTCTCCTACAATGAGCAGTTCTTC. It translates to CASSLGGLVSYNEQFF.

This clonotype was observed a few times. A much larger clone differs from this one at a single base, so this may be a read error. CDR3: CAIKTGGYEQYF. The CDR3 DNA reads TGTGCCATCAAGACAGGGGGCTACGAGCAGTACTTC. The chain joins TRBV10-3 to TRBJ2-7; 9 bases map to TRBD1. Germline loops: CDR1 ENHRY, CDR2 SYGVKD. CDR3 size: 12 residues. V was clipped by 7 bases and J by 3 bases; unmatched bases: 1.

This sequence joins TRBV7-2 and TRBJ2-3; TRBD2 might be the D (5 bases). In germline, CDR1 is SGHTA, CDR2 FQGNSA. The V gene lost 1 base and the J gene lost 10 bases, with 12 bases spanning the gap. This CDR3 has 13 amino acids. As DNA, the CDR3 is TGTGCCAGCAGCTTAGAGGGAGCTAGGGCGCAGTATTTT. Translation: CASSLEGARAQYF. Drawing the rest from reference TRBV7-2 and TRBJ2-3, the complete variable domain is GAGVSQSPSNKVTEKGKDVELRCDPISGHTALYWYRQSLGQGLEFLIYFQGNSAPDKSGLPSDRFSAERTGGSVSTLTIQRTQQEDSAVYLCASSLEGARAQYFGPGTRLTVL.

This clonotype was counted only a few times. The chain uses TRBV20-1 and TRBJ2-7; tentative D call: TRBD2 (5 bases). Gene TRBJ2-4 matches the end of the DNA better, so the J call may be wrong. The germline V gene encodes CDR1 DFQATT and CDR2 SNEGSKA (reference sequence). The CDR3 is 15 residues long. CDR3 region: CSARDRVEVKDIQYF. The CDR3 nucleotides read TGCAGTGCTAGGGACCGGGTGGAGGTCAAGGACATTCAGTACTTC.

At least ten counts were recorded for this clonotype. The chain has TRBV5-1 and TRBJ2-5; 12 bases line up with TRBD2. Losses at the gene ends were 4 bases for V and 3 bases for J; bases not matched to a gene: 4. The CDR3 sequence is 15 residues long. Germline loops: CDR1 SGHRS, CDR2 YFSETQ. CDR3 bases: TGCGCCAGCAGCCCACTAGCGGGAGGTAAAGAGACCCAGTACTTC. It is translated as CASSPLAGGKETQYF.

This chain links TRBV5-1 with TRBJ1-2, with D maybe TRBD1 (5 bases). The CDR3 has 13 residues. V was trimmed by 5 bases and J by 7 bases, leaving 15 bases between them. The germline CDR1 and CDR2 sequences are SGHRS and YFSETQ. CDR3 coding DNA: TGCGCCAGCAGATCAGGGAGTCACTGTGGCTACACCTTC. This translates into CASRSGSHCGYTF.

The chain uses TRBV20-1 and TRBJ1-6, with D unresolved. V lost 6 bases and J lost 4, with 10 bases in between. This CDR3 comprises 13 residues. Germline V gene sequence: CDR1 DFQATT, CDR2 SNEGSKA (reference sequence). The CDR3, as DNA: TGCAGTGCCCCGGGCAGATATAATTCACCCCTCCACTTT. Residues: CSAPGRYNSPLHF.

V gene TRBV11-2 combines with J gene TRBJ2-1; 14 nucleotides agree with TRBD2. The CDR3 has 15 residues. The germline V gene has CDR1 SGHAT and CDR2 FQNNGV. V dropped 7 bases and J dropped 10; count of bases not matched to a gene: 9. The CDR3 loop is CASISGLAGGQEQFF. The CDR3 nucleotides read TGTGCCAGCATTTCCGGACTAGCGGGAGGCCAAGAGCAGTTCTTC.

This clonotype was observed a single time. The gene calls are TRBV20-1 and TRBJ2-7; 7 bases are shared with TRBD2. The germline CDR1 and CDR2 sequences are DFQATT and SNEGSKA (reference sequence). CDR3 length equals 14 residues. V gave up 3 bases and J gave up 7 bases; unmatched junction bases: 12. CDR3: CSASVSLAVNEQYF. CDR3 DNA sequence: TGCAGTGCTAGTGTGAGTCTAGCGGTGAATGAGCAGTACTTC.

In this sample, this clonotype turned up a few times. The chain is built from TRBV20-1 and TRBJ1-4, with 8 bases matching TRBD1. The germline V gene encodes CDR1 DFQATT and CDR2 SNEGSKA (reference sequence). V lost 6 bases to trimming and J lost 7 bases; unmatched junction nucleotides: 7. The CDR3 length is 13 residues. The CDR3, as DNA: TGCAGTGCCCCCGACAGGGGTAGTGAAAAACTGTTTTTT. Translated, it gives CSAPDRGSEKLFF.

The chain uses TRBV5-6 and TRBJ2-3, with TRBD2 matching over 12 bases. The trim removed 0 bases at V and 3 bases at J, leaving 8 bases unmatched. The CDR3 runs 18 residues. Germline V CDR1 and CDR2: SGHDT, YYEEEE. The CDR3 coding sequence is TGTGCCAGCAGCTTGGAGGTACTAGCGGGAGGAAGGACAGATACGCAGTATTTT. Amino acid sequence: CASSLEVLAGGRTDTQYF.

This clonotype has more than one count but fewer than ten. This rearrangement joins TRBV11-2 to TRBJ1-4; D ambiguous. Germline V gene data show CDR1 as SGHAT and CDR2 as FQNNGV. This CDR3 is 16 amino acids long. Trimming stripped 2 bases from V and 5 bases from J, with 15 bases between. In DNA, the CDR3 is TGTGCCAGCAGCTTATGGGGTTGGAGGGAGAATGAAAAACTGTTTTTT. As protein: CASSLWGWRENEKLFF.

Here the CDR3 reads CSVGSRGETQYF. CDR3 nucleotide sequence: TGCAGCGTTGGAAGTCGGGGGGAGACCCAGTACTTC. The chain uses TRBV29-1 and TRBJ2-5, with D tentatively TRBD2 (6 bases). The V end lost 4 bases, the J end lost 5 bases, and 11 bases lay between the germline ends. Germline-derived CDR1 and CDR2 are SQVTM and ANQGSEA. The CDR3 covers 12 residues.

The CDR3 loop is CASSQDSERETQYF. DNA for the CDR3: TGCGCCAGCAGCCAAGATTCAGAAAGAGAGACCCAGTACTTC. The gene calls are TRBV4-1 and TRBJ2-5; D gene unclear. The CDR3 consists of 14 residues. V lost 0 bases and J 4 bases, leaving 9 bases between the germline ends. Looked up from germline, CDR1 is MGHRA and CDR2 is YSYEKL.